This T cell receptor beta chain was documented in a study of cytomegalovirus exposure and HLA in healthy donors. Study outcomes and limitations: Later on, a genetic analysis was performed. It linked a missense variant in DCLRE1C with V- and J-gene trimming of TCR beta. For presence/absence analyses, sequencing depth was assumed to be roughly uniform across donors.

Trimming pared 3 bases from V and 0 bases from J, leaving 12 bases between. The germline V gene encodes CDR1 KGHSH and CDR2 LQKENI. There are 16 residues in the CDR3. PCR amplification relied on 60 Vbeta primers (plus 13 Jbeta primers). Repertoires were generated with immunoSEQ multiplex PCR, while TCRdb's copy carries only in-frame clones and drops some. The repertoire holds about 87,000 clones, with 65% to 75% as singletons. With regard to this clone: As yet, its antigen is unknown.

V usage is TRBV18 and J usage is TRBJ2-1, with D possibly matching TRBD2 (6 bases). The sequence was collected from a man younger than 45 in good health and CMV-seropositive. What was sequenced was PBMCs. The CDR3 nucleotides are TGTGCCAGCTCACCCGGGACTCTGAGCTCCTACAATGAGCAGTTCTTC. As protein: CASSPGTLSSYNEQFF.